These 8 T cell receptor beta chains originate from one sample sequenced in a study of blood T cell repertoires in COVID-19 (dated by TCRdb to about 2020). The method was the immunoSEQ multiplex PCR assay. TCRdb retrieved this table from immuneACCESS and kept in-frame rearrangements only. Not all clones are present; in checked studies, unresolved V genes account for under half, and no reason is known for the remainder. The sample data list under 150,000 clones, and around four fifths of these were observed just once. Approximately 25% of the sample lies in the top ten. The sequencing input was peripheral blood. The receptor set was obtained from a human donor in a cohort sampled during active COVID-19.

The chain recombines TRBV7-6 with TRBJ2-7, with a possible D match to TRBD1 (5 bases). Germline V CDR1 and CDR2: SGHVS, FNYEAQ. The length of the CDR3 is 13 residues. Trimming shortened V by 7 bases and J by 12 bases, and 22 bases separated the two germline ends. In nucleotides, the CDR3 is TGTGCCAGCACCGCCGTCCTGCAGGGTGTTTTGTACTTC. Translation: CASTAVLQGVLYF.

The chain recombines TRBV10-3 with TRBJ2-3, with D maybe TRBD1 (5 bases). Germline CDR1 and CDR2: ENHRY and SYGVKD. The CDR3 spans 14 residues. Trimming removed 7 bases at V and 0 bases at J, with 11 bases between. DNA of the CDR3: TGTGCCATCAAAGGGGCTTCTAGCACAGATACGCAGTATTTT. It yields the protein CAIKGASSTDTQYF.

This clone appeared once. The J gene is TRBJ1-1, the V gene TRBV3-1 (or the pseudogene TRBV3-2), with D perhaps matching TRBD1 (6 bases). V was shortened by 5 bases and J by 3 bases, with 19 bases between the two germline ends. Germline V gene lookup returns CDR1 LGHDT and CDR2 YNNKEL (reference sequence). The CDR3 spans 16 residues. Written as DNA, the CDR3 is TGTGCCAGCAGCGCGAACAGGGAAGGTCGCGACACTGAAGCTTTCTTT. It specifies CASSANREGRDTEAFF.

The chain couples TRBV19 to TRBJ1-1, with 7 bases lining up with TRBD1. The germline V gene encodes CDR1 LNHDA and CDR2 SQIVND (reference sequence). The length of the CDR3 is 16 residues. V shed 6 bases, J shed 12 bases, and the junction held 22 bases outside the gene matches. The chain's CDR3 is CASRGGINRGFRTTFF. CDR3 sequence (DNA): TGTGCCAGTAGAGGTGGTATAAACAGGGGCTTCCGGACAACTTTCTTT.

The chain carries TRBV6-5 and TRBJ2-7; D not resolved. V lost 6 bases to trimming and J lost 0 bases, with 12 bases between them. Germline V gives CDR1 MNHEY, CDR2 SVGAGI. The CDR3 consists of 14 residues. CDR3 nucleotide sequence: TGTGCCAGCAGGCCCGCTTCGGGCTCCTACGAGCAGTACTTC. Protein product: CASRPASGSYEQYF.

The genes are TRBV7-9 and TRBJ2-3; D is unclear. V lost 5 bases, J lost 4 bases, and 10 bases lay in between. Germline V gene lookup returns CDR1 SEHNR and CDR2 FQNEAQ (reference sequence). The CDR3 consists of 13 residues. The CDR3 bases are TGTGCCAGCAGCGCTAAATTGTCAGATACGCAGTATTTT. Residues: CASSAKLSDTQYF.

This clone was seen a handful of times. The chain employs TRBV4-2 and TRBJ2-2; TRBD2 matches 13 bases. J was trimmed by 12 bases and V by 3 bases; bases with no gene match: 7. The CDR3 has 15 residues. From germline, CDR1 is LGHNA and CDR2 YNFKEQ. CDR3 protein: CASSQPRLAGGQLFF. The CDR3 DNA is TGTGCCAGCAGCCAGCCACGACTAGCGGGGGGACAGCTGTTTTTT.

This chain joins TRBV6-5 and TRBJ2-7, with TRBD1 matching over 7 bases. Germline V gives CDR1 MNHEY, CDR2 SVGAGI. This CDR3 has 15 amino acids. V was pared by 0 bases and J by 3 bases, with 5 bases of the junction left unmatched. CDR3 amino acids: CASSYSMQGDYEQYF. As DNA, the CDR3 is TGTGCCAGCAGTTACTCGATGCAGGGGGACTACGAGCAGTACTTC.